This TCR beta chain derives from a study of shared clonotypes between healthy human individuals. Germline V lookup: CDR1 MGHDK, CDR2 SYGVNS. Trimming took 4 bases from V and 2 from J, leaving 9 bases between them. CDR3 size: 13 residues. Measured with immunoSEQ multiplex PCR; TCRdb has only the in-frame clones, and not every one. The repertoire includes more than 2 million clones, 95% of them detected once, and roughly 0.13% sits in the top ten. The sample comprised naive CD4+ T cells sorted from blood. Subset given: CD45RA+ positively selected. This clonotype was sampled from a man aged 18 to 29 in good health. The chain has TRBV25-1 and TRBJ2-7; the D gene is possibly TRBD1 (6 bases). CDR3 region: CASSGTVTYEQYF. Written as DNA, the CDR3 is TGTGCCAGCAGTGGGACAGTGACCTACGAGCAGTACTTC.